This T cell receptor (beta chain) was documented in a study of T cell responses to AZD1222 COVID-19 vaccine. Study outcomes and limitations: The sample set comprised mostly white British donors with more females, and clonal diversity was possibly underestimated. Once two AZD1222 doses were given, Spike-specific TCR breadth and depth went up. The reported proportion of spike-specific TCRs targeting unmutated variant regions was nearly half.

Data came from immunoSEQ multiplex PCR; TCRdb stores just in-frame clones and leaves some out. In the table there are 150,000 to 200,000 clones, around 94% of which are singletons. As to this clone: The antigen remains undetermined. Relative to the germline gene, one junction end is altered; a read error may explain this.

Germline values: CDR1 KGHSY, CDR2 FQNENV. The CDR3 covers 12 residues. This clonotype originated in an adult who received the AZD1222 COVID-19 vaccine. The sequenced sample was peripheral blood, obtained 28 days after the second AZD1222 dose. The chain couples TRBV16 to TRBJ2-5, with a weak D call TRBD1 (5 bases). For the CDR3, the DNA is TGTGCCAGCAGCCAATCCCCGGACACCCGAAACTTC. This encodes CASSQSPDTRNF.